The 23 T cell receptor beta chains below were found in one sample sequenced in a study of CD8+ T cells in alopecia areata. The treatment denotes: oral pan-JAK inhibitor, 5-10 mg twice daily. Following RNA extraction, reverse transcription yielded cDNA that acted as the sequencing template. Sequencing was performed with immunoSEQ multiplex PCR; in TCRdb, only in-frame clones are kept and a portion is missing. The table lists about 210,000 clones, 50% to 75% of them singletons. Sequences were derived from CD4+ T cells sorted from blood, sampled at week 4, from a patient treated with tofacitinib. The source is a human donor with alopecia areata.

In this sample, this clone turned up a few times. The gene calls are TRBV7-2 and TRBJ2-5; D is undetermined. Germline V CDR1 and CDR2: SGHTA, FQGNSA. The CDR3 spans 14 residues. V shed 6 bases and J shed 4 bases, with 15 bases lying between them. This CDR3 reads CASSQIWGRETQYF. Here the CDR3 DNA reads TGTGCCAGCAGTCAAATCTGGGGAAGAGAGACCCAGTACTTC.

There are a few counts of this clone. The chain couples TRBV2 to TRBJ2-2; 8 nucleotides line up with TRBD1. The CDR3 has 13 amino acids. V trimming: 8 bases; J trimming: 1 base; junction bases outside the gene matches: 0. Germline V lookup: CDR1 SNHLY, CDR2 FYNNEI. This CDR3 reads CASGQGNTGELFF. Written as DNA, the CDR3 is TGTGCCAGCGGACAGGGGAACACCGGGGAGCTGTTTTTT.

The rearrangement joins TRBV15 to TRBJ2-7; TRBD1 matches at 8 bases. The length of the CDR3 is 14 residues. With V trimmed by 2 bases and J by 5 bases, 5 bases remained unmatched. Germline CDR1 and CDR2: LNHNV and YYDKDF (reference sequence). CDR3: CATSRKGQAHEQYF. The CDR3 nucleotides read TGTGCCACCAGCAGAAAGGGACAGGCCCACGAGCAGTACTTC.

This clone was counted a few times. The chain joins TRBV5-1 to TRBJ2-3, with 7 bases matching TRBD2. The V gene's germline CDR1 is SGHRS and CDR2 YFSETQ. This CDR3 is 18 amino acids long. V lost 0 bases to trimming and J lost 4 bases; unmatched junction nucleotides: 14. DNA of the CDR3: TGCGCCAGCAGCTTGGCCCCTCCGGCCAGCGGGGAATCAGATACGCAGTATTTT. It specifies CASSLAPPASGESDTQYF. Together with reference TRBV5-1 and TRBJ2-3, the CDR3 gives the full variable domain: KAGVTQTPRYLIKTRGQQVTLSCSPISGHRSVSWYQQTPGQGLQFLFEYFSETQRNKGNFPGRFSGRQFSNSRSEMNVSTLELGDSALYLCASSLAPPASGESDTQYFGPGTRLTVL.

This CDR3 reads CATREFRDANTGELFF. CDR3 in DNA: TGTGCCACCAGGGAATTCCGGGACGCGAACACCGGGGAGCTGTTTTTT. The J gene is TRBJ2-2, the V gene TRBV15; D may match TRBD1 or TRBD2 (5 bases each). V was clipped by 6 bases and J by 0 bases, with 14 bases between them. CDR1 and CDR2 from the germline V gene are LNHNV and YYDKDF (reference sequence). The CDR3 is 16 residues long.

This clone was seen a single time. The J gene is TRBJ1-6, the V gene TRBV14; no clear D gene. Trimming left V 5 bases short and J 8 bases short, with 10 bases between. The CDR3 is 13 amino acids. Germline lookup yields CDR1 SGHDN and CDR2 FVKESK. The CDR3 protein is CASSAIAYSPLHF. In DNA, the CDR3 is TGTGCCAGCAGCGCGATAGCTTATTCACCCCTCCACTTT.

In nucleotides, the CDR3 is TGCGCCAGCGGAGAGGGGAACACTGAAGCTTTCTTT. Amino acid sequence: CASGEGNTEAFF. This sequence joins TRBV23-1 and TRBJ1-1; unclear D gene. TRBV23-1 belongs to the ORF category, with a function that is uncertain. V shed 8 bases and J shed 1 base, with 8 bases lying between them. This CDR3 comprises 12 residues.

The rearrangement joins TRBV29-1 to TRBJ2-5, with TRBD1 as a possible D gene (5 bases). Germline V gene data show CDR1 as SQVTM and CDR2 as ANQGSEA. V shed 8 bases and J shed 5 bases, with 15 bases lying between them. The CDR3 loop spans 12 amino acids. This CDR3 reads CSLRVSAETQYF. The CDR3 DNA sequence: TGCAGCCTCAGGGTCTCGGCGGAGACCCAGTACTTC.

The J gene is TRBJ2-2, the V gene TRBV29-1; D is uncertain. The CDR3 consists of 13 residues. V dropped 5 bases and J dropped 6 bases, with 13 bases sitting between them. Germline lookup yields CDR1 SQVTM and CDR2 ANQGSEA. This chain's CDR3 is CSVSPLQAGELFF. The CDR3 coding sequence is TGCAGCGTTAGCCCCCTTCAGGCCGGGGAGCTGTTTTTT.

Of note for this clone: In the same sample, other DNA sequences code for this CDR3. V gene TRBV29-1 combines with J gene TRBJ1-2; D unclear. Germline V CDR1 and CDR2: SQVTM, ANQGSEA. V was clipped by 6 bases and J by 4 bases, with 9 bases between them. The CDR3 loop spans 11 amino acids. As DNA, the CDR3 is TGCAGCGTGGGTGACTCCTATGGCTACACCTTC. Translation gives CSVGDSYGYTF.

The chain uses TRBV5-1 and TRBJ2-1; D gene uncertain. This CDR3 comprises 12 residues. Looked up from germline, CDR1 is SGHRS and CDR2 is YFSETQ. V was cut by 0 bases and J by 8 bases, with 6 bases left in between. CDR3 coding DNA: TGCGCCAGCAGCTTGGCGGTGGATGAGCAGTTCTTC. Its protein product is CASSLAVDEQFF.

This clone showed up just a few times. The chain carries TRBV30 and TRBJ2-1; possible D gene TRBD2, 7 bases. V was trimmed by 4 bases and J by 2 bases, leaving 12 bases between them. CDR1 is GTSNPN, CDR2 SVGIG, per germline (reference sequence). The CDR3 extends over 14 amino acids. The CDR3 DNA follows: TGTGCCTGGAATCGAGGGGGGGCCTACAATGAGCAGTTCTTC. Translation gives CAWNRGGAYNEQFF.

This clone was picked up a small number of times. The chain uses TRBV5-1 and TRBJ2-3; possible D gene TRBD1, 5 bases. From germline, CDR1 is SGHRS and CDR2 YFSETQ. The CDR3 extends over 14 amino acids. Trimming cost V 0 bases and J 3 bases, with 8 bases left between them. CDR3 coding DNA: TGCGCCAGCAGCTTGGAAGGGGTTACAGATACGCAGTATTTT. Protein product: CASSLEGVTDTQYF.

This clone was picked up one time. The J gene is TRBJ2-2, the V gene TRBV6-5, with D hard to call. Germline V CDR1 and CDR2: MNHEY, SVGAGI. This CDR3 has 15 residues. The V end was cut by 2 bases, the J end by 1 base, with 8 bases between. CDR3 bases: TGTGCCAGCAGTTACAGTGAGCAGAACACCGGGGAGCTGTTTTTT. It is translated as CASSYSEQNTGELFF.

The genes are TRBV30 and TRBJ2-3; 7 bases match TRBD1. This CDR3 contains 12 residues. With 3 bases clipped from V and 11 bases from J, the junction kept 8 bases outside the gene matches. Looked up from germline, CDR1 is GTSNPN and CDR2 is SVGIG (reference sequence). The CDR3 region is CAWSGTENKQYF. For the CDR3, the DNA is TGTGCCTGGAGCGGGACAGAAAACAAGCAGTATTTT.

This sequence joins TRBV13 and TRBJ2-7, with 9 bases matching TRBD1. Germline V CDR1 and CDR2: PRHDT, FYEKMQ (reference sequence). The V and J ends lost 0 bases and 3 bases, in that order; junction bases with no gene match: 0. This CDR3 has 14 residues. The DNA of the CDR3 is TGTGCCAGCAGCTTAGGGGACAGGGGCTACGAGCAGTACTTC. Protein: CASSLGDRGYEQYF.

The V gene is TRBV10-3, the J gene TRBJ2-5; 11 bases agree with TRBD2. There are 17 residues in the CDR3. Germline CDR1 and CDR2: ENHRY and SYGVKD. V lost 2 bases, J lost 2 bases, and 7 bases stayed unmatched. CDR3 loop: CAISERLAGGLQETQYF. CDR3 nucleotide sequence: TGTGCCATCAGTGAGCGGCTAGCGGGGGGCTTGCAAGAGACCCAGTACTTC.

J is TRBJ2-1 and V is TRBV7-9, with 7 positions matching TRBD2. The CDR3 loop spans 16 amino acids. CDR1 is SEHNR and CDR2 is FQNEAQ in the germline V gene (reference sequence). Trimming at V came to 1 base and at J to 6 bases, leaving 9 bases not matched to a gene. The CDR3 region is CASSLDWRGSSNEQFF. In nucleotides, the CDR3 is TGTGCCAGCAGCTTAGATTGGCGGGGGTCATCCAATGAGCAGTTCTTC.

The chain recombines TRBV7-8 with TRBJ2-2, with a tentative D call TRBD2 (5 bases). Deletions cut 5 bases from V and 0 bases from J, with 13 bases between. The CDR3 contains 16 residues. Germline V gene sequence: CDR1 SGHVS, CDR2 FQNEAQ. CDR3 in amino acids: CASSPASGTNTGELFF. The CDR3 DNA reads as TGTGCCAGCAGCCCGGCTTCGGGGACGAACACCGGGGAGCTGTTTTTT.

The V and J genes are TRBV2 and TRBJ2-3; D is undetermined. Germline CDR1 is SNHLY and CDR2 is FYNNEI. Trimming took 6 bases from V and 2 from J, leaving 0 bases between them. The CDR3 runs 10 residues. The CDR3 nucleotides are TGTGCCAGCAGCACAGATACGCAGTATTTT. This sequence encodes CASSTDTQYF.

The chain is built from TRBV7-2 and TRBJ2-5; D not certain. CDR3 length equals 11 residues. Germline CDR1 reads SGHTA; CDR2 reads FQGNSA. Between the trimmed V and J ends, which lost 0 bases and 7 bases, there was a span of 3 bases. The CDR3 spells CASSLAGTQYF. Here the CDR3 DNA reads TGTGCCAGCAGCTTAGCTGGGACCCAGTACTTC.

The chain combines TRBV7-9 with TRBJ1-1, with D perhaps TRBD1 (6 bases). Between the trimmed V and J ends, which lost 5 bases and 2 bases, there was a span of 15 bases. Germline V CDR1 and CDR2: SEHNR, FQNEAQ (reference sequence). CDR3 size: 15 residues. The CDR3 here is CASSVYRDTNTEAFF. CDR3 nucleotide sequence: TGTGCCAGCAGCGTCTACCGGGACACCAACACTGAAGCTTTCTTT.

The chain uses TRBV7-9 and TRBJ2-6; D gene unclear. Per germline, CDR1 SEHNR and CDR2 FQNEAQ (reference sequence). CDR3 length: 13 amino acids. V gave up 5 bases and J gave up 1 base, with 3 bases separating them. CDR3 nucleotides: TGTGCCAGCAGCGCTTCTGGGGCCAACGTCCTGACTTTC. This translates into CASSASGANVLTF.